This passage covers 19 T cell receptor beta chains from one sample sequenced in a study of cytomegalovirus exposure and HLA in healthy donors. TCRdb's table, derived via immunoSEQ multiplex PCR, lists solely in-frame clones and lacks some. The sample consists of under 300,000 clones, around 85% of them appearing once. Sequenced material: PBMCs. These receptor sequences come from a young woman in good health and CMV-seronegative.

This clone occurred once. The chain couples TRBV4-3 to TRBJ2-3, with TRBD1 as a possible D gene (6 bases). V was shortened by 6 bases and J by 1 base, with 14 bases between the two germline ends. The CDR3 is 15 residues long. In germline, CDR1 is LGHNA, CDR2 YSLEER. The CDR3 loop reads CASRQQGTGTDTQYF. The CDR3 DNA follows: TGCGCCAGCAGGCAACAGGGAACGGGCACAGATACGCAGTATTTT.

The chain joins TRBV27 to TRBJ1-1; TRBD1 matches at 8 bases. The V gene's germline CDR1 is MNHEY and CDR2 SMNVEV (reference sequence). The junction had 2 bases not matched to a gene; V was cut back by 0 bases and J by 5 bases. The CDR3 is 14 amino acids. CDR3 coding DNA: TGTGCCAGCAGTTTATCCCAGGGGGCGACTGAAGCTTTCTTT. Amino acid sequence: CASSLSQGATEAFF.

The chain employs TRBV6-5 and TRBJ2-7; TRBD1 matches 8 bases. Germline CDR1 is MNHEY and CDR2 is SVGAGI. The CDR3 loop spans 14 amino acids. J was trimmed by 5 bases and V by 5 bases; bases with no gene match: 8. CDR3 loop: CASSQRDRKDEQYF. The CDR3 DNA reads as TGTGCCAGCAGTCAAAGGGACAGGAAGGACGAGCAGTACTTC.

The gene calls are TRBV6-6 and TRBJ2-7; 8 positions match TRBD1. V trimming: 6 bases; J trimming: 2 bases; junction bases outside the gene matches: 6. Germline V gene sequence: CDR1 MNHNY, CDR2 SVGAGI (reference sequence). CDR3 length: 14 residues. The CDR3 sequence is CASSKGQGTYEQYF. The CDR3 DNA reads TGTGCCAGCAGCAAAGGACAGGGTACCTACGAGCAGTACTTC.

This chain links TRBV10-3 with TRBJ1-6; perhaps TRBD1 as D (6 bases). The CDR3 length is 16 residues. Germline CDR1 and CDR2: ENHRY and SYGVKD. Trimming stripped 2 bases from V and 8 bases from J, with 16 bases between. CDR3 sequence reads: CAISEAGAFIHSPLHF. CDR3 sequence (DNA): TGTGCCATCAGTGAGGCGGGGGCGTTTATTCATTCACCCCTCCACTTT.

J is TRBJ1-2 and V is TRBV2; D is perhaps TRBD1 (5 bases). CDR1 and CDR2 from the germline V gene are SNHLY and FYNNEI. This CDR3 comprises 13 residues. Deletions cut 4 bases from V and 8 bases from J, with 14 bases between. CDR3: CASSVWGGEGYTF. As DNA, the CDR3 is TGTGCCAGCAGTGTATGGGGGGGTGAAGGCTACACCTTC.

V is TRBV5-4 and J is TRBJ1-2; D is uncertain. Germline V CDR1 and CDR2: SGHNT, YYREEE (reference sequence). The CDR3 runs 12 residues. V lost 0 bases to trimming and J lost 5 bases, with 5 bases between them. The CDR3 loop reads CASSLAKYGYTF. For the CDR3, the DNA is TGTGCCAGCAGCTTGGCCAAATATGGCTACACCTTC.

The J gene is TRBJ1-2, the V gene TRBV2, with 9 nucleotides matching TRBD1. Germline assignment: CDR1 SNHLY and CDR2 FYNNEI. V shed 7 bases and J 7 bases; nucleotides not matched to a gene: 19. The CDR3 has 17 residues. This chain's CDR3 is CASIGGRGQGIFGGYTF. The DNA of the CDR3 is TGTGCCAGCATCGGGGGAAGAGGACAGGGGATATTTGGTGGCTACACCTTC.

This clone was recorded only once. The CDR3 DNA reads as TGTGCCAGCAGTCGAGACAGGCCGCCCGAAAAACTGTTTTTT. Its translation is CASSRDRPPEKLFF. The chain joins TRBV6-5 to TRBJ1-4; tentative D call: TRBD1 (6 bases). CDR1 MNHEY and CDR2 SVGAGI come from the germline V gene. CDR3 length equals 14 residues. Between the trimmed V and J ends, which lost 5 bases and 8 bases, there was a span of 15 bases.

CDR3 residues: CASSEALQESSFYGYTF. DNA for the CDR3: TGTGCCAGCAGTGAAGCGCTTCAGGAAAGTTCTTTCTATGGCTACACCTTC. This chain joins TRBV6-1 and TRBJ1-2; no reliable D call. V lost 0 bases and J 4 bases, leaving 18 bases between the germline ends. The CDR3 spans 17 residues. Per germline, CDR1 MNHNS and CDR2 SASEGT.

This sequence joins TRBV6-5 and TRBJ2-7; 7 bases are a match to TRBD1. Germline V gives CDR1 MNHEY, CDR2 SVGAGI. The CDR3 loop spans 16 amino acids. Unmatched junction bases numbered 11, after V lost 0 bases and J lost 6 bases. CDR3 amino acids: CASSYSRGGALTEQYF. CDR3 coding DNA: TGTGCCAGCAGTTACTCCCGAGGGGGCGCTTTGACCGAGCAGTACTTC.

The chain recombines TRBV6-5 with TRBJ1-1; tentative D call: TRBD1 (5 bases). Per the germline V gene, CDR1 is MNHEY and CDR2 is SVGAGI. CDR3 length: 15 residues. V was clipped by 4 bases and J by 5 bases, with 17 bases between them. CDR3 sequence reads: CASSSFRVVETEAFF. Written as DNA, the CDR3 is TGTGCCAGCAGTTCCTTCAGGGTAGTAGAAACTGAAGCTTTCTTT.

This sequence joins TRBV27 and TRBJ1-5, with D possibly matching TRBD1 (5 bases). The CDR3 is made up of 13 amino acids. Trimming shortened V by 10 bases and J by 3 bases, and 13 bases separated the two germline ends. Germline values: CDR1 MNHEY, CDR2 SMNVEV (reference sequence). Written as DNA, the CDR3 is TGTGCCACCGCTGGCAGGGACAATCAGCCCCAGCATTTT. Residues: CATAGRDNQPQHF.

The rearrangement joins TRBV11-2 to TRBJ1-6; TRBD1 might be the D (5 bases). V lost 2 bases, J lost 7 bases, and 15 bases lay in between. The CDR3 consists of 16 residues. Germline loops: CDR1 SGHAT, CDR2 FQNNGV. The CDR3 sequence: CASSLITGVGNSPLHF. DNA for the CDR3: TGTGCCAGCAGCTTAATAACAGGAGTGGGAAATTCACCCCTCCACTTT.

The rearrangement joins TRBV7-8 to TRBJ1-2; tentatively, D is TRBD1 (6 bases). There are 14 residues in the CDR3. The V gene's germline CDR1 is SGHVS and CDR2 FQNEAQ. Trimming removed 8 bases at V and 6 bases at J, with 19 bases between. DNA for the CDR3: TGTGCCAGCCAAAACTTCAGGGGACGGGATGGCTACACCTTC. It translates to CASQNFRGRDGYTF.

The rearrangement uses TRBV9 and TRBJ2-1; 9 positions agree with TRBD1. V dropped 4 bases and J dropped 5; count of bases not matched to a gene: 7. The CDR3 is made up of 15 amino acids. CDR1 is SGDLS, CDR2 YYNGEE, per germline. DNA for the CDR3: TGTGCCAGCAGCTTTCGGACAGGGGAGCACAATGAGCAGTTCTTC. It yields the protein CASSFRTGEHNEQFF.

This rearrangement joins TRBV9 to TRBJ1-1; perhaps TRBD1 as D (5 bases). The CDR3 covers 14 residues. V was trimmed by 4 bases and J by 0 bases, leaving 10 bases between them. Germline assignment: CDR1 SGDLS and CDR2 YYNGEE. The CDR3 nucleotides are TGTGCCAGCAGCACCGCAGGGATGAACACTGAAGCTTTCTTT. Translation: CASSTAGMNTEAFF. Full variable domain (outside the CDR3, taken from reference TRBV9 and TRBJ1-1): DSGVTQTPKHLITATGQRVTLRCSPRSGDLSVYWYQQSLDQGLQFLIQYYNGEERAKGNILERFSAQQFPDLHSELNLSSLELGDSALYFCASSTAGMNTEAFFGQGTRLTVV.

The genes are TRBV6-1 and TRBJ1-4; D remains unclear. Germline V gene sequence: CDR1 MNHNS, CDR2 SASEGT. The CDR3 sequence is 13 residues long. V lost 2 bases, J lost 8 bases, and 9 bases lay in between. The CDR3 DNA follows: TGTGCCAGCAGTGAAATCACAGACGAAAAACTGTTTTTT. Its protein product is CASSEITDEKLFF.

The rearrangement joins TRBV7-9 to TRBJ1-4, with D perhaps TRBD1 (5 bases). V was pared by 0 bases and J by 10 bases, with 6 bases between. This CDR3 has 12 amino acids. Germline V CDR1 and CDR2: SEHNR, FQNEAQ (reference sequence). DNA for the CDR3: TGTGCCAGCAGCTTAGCGGGGGGAAAACTGTTTTTT. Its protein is CASSLAGGKLFF.